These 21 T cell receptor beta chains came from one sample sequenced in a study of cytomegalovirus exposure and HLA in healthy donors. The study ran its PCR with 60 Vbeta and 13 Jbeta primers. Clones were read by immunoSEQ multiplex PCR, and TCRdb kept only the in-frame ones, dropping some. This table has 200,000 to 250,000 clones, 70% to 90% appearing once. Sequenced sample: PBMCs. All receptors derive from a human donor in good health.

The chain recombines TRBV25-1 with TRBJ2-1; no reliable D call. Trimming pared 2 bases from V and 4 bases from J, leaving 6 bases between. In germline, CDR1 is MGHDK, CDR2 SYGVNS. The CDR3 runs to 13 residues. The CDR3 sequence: CASSEDSYNEQFF. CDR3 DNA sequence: TGTGCCAGCAGTGAAGACTCTTACAATGAGCAGTTCTTC.

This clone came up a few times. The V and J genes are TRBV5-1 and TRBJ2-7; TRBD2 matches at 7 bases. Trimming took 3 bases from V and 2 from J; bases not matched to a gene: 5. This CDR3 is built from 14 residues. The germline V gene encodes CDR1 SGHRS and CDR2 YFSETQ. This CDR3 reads CASSSQGGAYEQYF. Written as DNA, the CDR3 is TGCGCCAGCAGCTCCCAGGGAGGGGCCTACGAGCAGTACTTC.

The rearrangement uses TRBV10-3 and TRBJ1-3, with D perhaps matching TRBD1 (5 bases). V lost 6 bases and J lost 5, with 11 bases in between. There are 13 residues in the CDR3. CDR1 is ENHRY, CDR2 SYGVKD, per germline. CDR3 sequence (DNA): TGTGCCATCAGGGGGGGTGTCCGAAACACCATATATTTT. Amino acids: CAIRGGVRNTIYF.

This CDR3 is CASSQTTGTSDYEQYF. The CDR3 region has the DNA TGTGCCAGCAGCCAAACCACCGGGACTAGCGACTACGAGCAGTACTTC. V is TRBV7-6 and J is TRBJ2-7; TRBD2 matches at 10 bases. V lost 5 bases, J lost 3 bases, and 10 bases stayed unmatched. The CDR3 length is 16 residues. From germline, CDR1 is SGHVS and CDR2 FNYEAQ.

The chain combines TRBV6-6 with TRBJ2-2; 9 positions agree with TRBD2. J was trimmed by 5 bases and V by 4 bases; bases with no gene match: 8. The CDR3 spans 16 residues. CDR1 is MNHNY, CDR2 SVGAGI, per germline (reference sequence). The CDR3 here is CASSSPAGGGTGELFF. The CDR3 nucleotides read TGTGCCAGCAGTTCCCCCGCGGGAGGGGGGACCGGGGAGCTGTTTTTT.

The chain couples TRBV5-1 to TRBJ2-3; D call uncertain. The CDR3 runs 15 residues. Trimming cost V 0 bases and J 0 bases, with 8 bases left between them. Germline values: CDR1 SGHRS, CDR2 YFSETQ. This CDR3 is CASSLVPESTDTQYF. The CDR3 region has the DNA TGCGCCAGCAGCTTGGTACCTGAGAGCACAGATACGCAGTATTTT. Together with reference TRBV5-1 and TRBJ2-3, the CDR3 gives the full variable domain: KAGVTQTPRYLIKTRGQQVTLSCSPISGHRSVSWYQQTPGQGLQFLFEYFSETQRNKGNFPGRFSGRQFSNSRSEMNVSTLELGDSALYLCASSLVPESTDTQYFGPGTRLTVL.

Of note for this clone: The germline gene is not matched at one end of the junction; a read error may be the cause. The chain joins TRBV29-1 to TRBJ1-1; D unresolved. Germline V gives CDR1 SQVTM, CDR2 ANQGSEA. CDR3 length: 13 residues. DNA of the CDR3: TGCAGCGTCGAAGAGGGCATGAACACTGAAGCTTTCTTT. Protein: CSVEEGMNTEAFF.

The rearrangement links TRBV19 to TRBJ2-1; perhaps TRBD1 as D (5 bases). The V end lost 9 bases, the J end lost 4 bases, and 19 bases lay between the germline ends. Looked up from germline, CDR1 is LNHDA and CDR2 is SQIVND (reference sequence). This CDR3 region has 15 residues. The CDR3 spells CASSSIGVAYNEQFF. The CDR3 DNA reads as TGTGCCAGCTCCAGTATAGGGGTGGCATACAATGAGCAGTTCTTC.

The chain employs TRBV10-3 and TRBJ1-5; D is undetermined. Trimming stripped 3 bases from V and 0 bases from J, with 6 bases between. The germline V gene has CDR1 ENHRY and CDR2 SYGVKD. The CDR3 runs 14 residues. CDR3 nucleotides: TGTGCCATCAGTGATCAGGTTAGCAATCAGCCCCAGCATTTT. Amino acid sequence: CAISDQVSNQPQHF.

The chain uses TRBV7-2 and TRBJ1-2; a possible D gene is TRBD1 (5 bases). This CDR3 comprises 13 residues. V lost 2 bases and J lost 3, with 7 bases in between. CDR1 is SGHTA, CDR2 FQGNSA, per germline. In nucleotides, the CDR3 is TGTGCCAGCAGCTTATCCAGGGACTATGGCTACACCTTC. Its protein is CASSLSRDYGYTF.

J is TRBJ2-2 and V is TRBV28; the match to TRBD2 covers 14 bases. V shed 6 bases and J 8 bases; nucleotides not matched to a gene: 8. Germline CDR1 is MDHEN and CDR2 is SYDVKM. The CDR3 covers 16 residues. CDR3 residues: CASSSTSGRARGELFF. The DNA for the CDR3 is TGTGCCAGCAGCTCGACTAGCGGGAGGGCTAGAGGGGAGCTGTTTTTT.

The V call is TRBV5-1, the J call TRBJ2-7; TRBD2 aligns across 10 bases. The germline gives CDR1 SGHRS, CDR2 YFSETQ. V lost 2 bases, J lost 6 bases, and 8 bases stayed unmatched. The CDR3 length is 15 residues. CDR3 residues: CASSFRLAGAGEQYF. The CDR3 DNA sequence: TGCGCCAGCAGCTTTCGGCTAGCGGGAGCAGGCGAGCAGTACTTC. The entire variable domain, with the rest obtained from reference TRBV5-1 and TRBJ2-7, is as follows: KAGVTQTPRYLIKTRGQQVTLSCSPISGHRSVSWYQQTPGQGLQFLFEYFSETQRNKGNFPGRFSGRQFSNSRSEMNVSTLELGDSALYLCASSFRLAGAGEQYFGPGTRLTVT.

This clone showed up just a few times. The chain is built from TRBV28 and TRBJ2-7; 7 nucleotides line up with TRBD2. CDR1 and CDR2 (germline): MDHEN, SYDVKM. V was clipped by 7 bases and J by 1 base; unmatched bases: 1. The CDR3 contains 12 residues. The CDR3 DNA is TGTGCCAGCATGGGGGGGTCCTACGAGCAGTACTTC. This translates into CASMGGSYEQYF.

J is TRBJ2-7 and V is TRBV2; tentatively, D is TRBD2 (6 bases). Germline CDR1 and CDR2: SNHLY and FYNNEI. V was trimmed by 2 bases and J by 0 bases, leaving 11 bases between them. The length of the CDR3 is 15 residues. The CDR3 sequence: CASSEQRASSYEQYF. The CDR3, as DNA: TGTGCCAGCAGTGAACAGCGGGCTAGCTCCTACGAGCAGTACTTC.

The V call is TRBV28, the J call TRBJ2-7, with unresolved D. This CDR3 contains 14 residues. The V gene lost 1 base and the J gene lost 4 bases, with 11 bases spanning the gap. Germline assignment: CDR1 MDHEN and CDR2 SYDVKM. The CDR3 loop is CASSLFAQPYEQYF. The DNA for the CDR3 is TGTGCCAGCAGTTTATTCGCACAGCCGTACGAGCAGTACTTC.

CDR3 bases: TGTGCCAGCAGCGGTCCGATGGCTGAGCAGTTCTTC. Amino acids: CASSGPMAEQFF. This rearrangement joins TRBV5-4 to TRBJ2-1; D gene uncertain. The CDR3 runs to 12 residues. Germline CDR1 SGHNT, CDR2 YYREEE (reference sequence). The ends were cut back, 4 bases at V and 9 bases at J, with 11 bases in the middle.

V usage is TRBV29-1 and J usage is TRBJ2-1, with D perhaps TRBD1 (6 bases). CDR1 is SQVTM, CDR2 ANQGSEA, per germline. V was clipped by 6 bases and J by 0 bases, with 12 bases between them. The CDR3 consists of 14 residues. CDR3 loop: CSVSRGSSYNEQFF. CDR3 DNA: TGCAGCGTGAGCAGGGGATCCTCCTACAATGAGCAGTTCTTC.

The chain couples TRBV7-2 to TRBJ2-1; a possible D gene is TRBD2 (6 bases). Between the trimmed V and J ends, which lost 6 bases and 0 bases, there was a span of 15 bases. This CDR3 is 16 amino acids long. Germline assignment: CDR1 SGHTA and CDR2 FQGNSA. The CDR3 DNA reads TGTGCCAGCAGAACCCTTGGGAGGAACTCCTACAATGAGCAGTTCTTC. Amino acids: CASRTLGRNSYNEQFF.

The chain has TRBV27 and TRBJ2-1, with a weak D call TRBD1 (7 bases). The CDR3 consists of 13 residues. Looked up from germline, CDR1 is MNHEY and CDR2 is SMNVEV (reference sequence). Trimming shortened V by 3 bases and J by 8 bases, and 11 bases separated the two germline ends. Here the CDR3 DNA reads TGTGCCAGCAGTTTCCAGGGGGAGGATGAGCAGTTCTTC. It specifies CASSFQGEDEQFF.

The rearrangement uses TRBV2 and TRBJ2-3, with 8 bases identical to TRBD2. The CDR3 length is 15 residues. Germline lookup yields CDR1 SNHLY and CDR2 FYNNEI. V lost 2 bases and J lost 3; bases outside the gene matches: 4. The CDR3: CASSESAGGTDTQYF. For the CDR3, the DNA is TGTGCCAGCAGTGAATCTGCGGGAGGTACAGATACGCAGTATTTT. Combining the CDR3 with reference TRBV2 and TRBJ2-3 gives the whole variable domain EPEVTQTPSHQVTQMGQEVILRCVPISNHLYFYWYRQILGQKVEFLVSFYNNEISEKSEIFDDQFSVERPDGSNFTLKIRSTKLEDSAMYFCASSESAGGTDTQYFGPGTRLTVL.

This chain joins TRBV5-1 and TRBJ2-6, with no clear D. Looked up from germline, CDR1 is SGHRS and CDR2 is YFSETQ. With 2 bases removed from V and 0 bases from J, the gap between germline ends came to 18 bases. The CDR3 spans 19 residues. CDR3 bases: TGCGCCAGCAGCTTTAACTGGCCCGGGTACCCCTCTGGGGCCAACGTCCTGACTTTC. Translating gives CASSFNWPGYPSGANVLTF. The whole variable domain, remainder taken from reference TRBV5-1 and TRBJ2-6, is KAGVTQTPRYLIKTRGQQVTLSCSPISGHRSVSWYQQTPGQGLQFLFEYFSETQRNKGNFPGRFSGRQFSNSRSEMNVSTLELGDSALYLCASSFNWPGYPSGANVLTFGAGSRLTVL.